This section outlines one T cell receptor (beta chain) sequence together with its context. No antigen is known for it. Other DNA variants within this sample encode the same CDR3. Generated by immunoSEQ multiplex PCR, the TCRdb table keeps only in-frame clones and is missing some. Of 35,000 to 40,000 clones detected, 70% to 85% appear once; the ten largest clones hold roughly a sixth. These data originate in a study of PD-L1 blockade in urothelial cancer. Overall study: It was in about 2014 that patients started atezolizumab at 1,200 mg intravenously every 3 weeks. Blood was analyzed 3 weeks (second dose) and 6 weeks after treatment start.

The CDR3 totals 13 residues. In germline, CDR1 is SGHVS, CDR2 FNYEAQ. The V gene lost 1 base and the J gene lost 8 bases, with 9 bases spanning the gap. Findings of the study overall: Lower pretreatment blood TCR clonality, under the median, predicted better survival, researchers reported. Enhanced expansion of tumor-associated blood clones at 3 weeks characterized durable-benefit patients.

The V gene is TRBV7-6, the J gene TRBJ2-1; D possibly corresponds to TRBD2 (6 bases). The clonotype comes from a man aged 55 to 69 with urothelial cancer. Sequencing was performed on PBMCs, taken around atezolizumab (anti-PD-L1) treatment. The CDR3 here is CASSLVWGDEQFF. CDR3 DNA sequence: TGTGCCAGCAGCTTAGTTTGGGGGGATGAGCAGTTCTTC.